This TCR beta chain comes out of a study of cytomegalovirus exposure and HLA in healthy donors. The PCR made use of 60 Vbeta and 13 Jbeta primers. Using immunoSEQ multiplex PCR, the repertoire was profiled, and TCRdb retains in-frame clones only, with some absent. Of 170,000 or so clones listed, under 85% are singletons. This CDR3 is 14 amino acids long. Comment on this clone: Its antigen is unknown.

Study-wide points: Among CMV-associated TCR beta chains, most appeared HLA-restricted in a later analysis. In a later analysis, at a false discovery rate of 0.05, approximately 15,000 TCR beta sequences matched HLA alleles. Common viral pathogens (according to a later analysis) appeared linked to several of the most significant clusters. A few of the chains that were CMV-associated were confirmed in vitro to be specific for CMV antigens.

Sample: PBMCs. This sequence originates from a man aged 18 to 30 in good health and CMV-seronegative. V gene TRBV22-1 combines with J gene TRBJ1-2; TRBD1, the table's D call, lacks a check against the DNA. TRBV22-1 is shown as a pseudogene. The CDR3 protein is CPGSARTGNYGYTF. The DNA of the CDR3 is TGTCCTGGGAGCGCCCGGACAGGGAACTATGGCTACACCTTC.